This T cell receptor (beta chain) was identified during a study of blood T cell repertoires in COVID-19. Study-wide background: The origin of the acute and convalescent COVID-19 samples was the United States, Italy and Spain.

Per germline, CDR1 SGHNT and CDR2 YENEEA. The CDR3 is made up of 14 amino acids. V shed 3 bases and J shed 3 bases, with 9 bases lying between them. This table comes from immunoSEQ multiplex PCR, and its TCRdb copy is limited to in-frame clones, with some not included. The data hold approximately 140,000 clones, with 87% observed a single time. J is TRBJ2-1 and V is TRBV11-3; the D gene is possibly TRBD2 (5 bases). The source of this sequence is a woman in her thirties or forties with acute or convalescent COVID-19. The sequenced material came from peripheral blood. The CDR3 region has the DNA TGTGCCAGCAGCTTCGGGGTATTCTACAATGAGCAGTTCTTC. This translates into CASSFGVFYNEQFF.